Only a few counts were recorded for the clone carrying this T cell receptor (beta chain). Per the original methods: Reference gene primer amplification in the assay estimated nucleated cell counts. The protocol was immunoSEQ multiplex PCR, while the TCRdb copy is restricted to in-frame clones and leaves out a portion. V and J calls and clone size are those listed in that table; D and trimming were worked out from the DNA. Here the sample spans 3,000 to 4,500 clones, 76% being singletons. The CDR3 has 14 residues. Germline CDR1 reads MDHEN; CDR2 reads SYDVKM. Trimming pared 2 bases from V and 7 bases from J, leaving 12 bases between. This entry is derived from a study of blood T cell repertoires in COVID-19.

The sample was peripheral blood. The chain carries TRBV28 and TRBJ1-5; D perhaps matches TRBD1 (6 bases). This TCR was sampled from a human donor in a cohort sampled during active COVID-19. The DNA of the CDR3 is TGTGCCAGCAGTTTAGCAGGGGAGGGCCAGCCCCAGCATTTT. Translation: CASSLAGEGQPQHF.